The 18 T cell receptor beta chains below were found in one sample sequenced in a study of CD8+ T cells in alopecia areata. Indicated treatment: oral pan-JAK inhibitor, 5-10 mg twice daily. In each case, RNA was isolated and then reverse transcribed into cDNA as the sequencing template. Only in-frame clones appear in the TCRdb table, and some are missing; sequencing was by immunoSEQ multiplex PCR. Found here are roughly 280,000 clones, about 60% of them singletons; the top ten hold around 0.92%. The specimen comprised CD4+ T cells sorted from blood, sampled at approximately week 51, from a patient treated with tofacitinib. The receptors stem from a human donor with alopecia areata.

In DNA form, the CDR3 reads TGTGCCAGCAGTGAAGGAAAACTGTTTTTT. Translation: CASSEGKLFF. This chain links TRBV2 with TRBJ1-4, with D uncertain. In germline, CDR1 is SNHLY, CDR2 FYNNEI. Trimming cost V 1 base and J 10 bases, with 1 base left between them. The CDR3 has 10 amino acids.

CDR3 sequence (DNA): TGTGCCAGCAGTGAAGAGGCCCCGAGGAGAACTAACTATGGCTACACCTTC. Translating it yields CASSEEAPRRTNYGYTF. The chain is built from TRBV6-1 and TRBJ1-2; no clear D gene. CDR3 length: 17 residues. Germline CDR1 is MNHNS and CDR2 is SASEGT. V lost 1 base to trimming and J lost 0 bases, with 15 bases between them.

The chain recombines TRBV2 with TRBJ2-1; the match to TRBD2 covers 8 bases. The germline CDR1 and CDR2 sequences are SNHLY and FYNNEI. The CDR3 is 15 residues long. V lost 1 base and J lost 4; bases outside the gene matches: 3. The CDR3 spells CASSEGLAGYNEQFF. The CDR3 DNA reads TGTGCCAGCAGTGAAGGGCTAGCGGGTTACAATGAGCAGTTCTTC.

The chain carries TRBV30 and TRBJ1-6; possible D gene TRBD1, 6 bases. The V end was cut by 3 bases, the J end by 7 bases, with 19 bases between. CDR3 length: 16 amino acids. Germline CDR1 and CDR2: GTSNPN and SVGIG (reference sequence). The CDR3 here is CAWRQQGRVANSPLHF. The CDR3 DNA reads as TGTGCCTGGAGGCAACAGGGTCGGGTCGCCAATTCACCCCTCCACTTT.

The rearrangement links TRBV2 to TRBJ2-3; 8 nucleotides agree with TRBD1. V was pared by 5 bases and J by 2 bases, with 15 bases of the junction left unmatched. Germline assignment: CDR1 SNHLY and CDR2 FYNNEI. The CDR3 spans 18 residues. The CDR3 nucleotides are TGTGCCAGCAGTCTTCACTACGGACAGGGTGGGTCCACAGATACGCAGTATTTT. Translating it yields CASSLHYGQGGSTDTQYF.

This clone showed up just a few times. The CDR3 region is CASSQAGLAGAEQYF. CDR3 coding DNA: TGTGCCAGCAGCCAAGCGGGACTAGCGGGGGCCGAGCAGTACTTC. The chain carries TRBV14 and TRBJ2-7; 14 bases map to TRBD2. Per germline, CDR1 SGHDN and CDR2 FVKESK. The length of the CDR3 is 15 residues. V gave up 1 base and J gave up 6 bases; unmatched junction bases: 2.

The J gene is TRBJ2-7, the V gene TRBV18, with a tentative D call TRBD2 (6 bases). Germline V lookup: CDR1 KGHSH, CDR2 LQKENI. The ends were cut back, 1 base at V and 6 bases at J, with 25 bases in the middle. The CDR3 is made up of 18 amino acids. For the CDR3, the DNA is TGTGCCAGCTCACCACTATCCCCCGGGACTCATTCCGGAGTCGAGCAGTACTTC. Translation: CASSPLSPGTHSGVEQYF.

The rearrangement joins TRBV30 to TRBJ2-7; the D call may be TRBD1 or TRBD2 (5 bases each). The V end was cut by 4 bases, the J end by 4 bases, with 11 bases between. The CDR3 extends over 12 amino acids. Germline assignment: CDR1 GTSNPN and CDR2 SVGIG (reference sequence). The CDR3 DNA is TGTGCCTGGACCAAGGGACGATACGAGCAGTACTTC. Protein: CAWTKGRYEQYF.

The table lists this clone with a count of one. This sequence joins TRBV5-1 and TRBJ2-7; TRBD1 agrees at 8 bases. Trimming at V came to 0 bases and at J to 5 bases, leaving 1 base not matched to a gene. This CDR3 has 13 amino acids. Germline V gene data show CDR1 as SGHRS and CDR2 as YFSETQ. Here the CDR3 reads CASSLVTGDEQYF. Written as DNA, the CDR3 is TGCGCCAGCAGCTTGGTGACAGGGGACGAGCAGTACTTC. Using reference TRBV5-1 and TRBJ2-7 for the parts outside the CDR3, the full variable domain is KAGVTQTPRYLIKTRGQQVTLSCSPISGHRSVSWYQQTPGQGLQFLFEYFSETQRNKGNFPGRFSGRQFSNSRSEMNVSTLELGDSALYLCASSLVTGDEQYFGPGTRLTVT.

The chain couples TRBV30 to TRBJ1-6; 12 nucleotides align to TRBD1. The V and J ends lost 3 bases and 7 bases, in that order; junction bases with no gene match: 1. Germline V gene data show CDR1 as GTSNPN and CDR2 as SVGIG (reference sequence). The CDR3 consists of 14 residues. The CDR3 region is CAWRGQGANSPLHF. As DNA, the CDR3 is TGTGCCTGGAGGGGACAGGGGGCGAATTCACCCCTCCACTTT.

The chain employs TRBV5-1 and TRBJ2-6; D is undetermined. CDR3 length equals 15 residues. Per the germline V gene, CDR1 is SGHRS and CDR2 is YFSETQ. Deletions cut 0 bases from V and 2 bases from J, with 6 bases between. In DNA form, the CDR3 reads TGCGCCAGCAGCTTGGAGCCGACTGGGGCCAACGTCCTGACTTTC. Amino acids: CASSLEPTGANVLTF.

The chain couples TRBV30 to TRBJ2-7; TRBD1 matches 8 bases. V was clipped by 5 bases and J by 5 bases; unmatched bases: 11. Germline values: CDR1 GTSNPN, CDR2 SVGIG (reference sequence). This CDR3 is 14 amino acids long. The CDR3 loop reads CAWAGWQGAHEQYF. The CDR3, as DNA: TGTGCCTGGGCCGGTTGGCAGGGGGCTCACGAGCAGTACTTC.

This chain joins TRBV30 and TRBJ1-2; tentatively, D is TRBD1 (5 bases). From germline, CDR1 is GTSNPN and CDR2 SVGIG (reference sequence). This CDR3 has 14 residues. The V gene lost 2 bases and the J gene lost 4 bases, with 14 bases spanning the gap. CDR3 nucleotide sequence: TGTGCCTGGAGTAAGGGCGAAAGGGGCTATGGCTACACCTTC. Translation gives CAWSKGERGYGYTF.

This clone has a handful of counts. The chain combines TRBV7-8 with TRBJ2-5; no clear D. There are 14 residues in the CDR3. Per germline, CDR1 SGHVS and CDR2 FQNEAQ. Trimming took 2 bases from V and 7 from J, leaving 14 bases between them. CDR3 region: CASSLTPSVRTQYF. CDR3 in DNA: TGTGCCAGCAGCTTAACCCCCAGTGTCAGGACCCAGTACTTC.

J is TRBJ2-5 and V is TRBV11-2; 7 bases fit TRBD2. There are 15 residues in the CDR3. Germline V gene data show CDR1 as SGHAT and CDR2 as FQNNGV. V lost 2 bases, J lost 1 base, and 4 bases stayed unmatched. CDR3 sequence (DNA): TGTGCCAGCAGCTTACGCGGGGGACTCCAAGAGACCCAGTACTTC. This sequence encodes CASSLRGGLQETQYF.

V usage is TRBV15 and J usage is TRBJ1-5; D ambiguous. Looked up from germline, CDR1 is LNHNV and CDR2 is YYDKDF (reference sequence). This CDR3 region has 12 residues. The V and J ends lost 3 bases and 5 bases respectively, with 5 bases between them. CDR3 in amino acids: CATSSGHQPQHF. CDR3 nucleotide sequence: TGTGCCACCAGCAGTGGGCATCAGCCCCAGCATTTT.

The CDR3: CASSLGAGANVLTF. CDR3 bases: TGTGCCAGCAGCTTGGGGGCTGGGGCCAACGTCCTGACTTTC. This chain links TRBV5-6 with TRBJ2-6; D remains ambiguous. This CDR3 spans 14 amino acids. The V and J ends lost 0 bases and 2 bases respectively, with 3 bases between them. The germline V gene encodes CDR1 SGHDT and CDR2 YYEEEE. Full variable domain (rest looked up from reference TRBV5-6 and TRBJ2-6): DAGVTQSPTHLIKTRGQQVTLRCSPKSGHDTVSWYQQALGQGPQFIFQYYEEEERQRGNFPDRFSGHQFPNYSSELNVNALLLGDSALYLCASSLGAGANVLTFGAGSRLTVL.

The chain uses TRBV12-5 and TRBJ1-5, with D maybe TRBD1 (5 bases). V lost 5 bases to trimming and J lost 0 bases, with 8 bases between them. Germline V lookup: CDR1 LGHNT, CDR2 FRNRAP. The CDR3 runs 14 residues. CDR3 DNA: TGTGCTAGTGGTCCGACAGTTAGCAATCAGCCCCAGCATTTT. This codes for CASGPTVSNQPQHF.